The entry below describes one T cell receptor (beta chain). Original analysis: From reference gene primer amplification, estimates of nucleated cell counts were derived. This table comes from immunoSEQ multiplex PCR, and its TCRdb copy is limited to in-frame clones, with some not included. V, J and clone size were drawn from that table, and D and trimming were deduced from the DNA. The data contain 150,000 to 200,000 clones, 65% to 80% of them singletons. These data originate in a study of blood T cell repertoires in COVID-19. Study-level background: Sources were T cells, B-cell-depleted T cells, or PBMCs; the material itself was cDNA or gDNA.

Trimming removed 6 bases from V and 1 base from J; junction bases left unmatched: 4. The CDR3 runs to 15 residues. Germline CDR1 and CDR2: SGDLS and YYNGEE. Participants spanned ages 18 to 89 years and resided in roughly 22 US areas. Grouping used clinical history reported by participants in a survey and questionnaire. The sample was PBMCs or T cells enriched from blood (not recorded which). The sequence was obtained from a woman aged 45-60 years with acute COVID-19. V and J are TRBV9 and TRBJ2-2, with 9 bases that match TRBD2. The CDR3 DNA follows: TGTGCCAGCAACTTAGCGGGGGAGAACACCGGGGAGCTGTTTTTT. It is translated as CASNLAGENTGELFF.